These T cell receptor beta chains were read from a single sample in a study of ipilimumab plus nivolumab after autologous stem cell transplantation. Method: immunoSEQ multiplex PCR; TCRdb's copy keeps in-frame clones and lacks some. The data hold around 21,000 clones, with 81% observed a single time. The starting material was PBMCs, obtained in a trial of ipilimumab plus nivolumab as post-transplant consolidation. These receptor sequences come from a male donor with diffuse large B-cell lymphoma. The CDR3 runs from the conserved cysteine through the conserved F or W. D genes are given only for firm matches. Rows may omit the clone size; those that give it use once, few, many or a size class.

TRBV7-9	.	.	TRBJ1-2	TGTGCCAGCAGCTTAGGGGTGAACTATGGCTACACCTTC	CASSLGVNYGYTF
TRBV30	.	.	TRBJ2-5	TGTGCCTGGGCAGGGGTTTCGGAGACCCAGTACTTC	CAWAGVSETQYF
TRBV7-8	.	.	TRBJ2-2	TGTGCCAGCAGCATCGGACGCACCGGGGAGCTGTTTTTT	CASSIGRTGELFF
TRBV29-1	.	.	TRBJ2-3	TGCAGCGCCGCCGCGCGGGCCATCTCAAACACAGATACGCAGTATTTT	CSAAARAISNTDTQYF
TRBV10-3	.	.	TRBJ1-6	TGTGCCATCAGTGATGAAAATTCACCCCTCCACTTT	CAISDENSPLHF
TRBV9	.	.	TRBJ2-3	TGTGCCAGCAGCCACGACACAGATACGCAGTATTTT	CASSHDTDTQYF
TRBV21-1	.	.	TRBJ2-2	TGTGCCAGCAGCGACTACGTTGAGGGGGAGCTGTTTTTT	CASSDYVEGELFF
TRBV4-3	.	.	TRBJ1-2	TGCGCCAGCAGCCAAGCCCCAAGATCTTCCAGGGAACGCACCTATGGCTACACCTTC	CASSQAPRSSRERTYGYTF
TRBV27	.	.	TRBJ1-3	TGTGCCAGCAGTCTTCCTGGAAACACCATATATTTT	CASSLPGNTIYF
TRBV5-4	.	.	TRBJ2-1	TGTGCCAGCAGCGACTACAGGGATGAGCAGTTCTTC	CASSDYRDEQFF
TRBV5-8	.	.	TRBJ2-5	TGTGCCAGCAGCTTGAGCGGCCCCGGGGCCCAGTACTTC	CASSLSGPGAQYF
TRBV4-2	TRBD2	once	TRBJ2-2	TGTGCCAGCAGCCACCCCGAGGGAGCGGGGGGTGTCACCGGGGAGCTGTTTTTT	CASSHPEGAGGVTGELFF
TRBV7-9	.	few	TRBJ2-1	TGTGCCAGCAGCTTACTCGAGGGTCTTCTAGATGAGCAGTTCTTC	CASSLLEGLLDEQFF
TRBV27	.	.	TRBJ2-2	TGTGCCAGCAGTTTTTGGGAAGGTGGGACCGGGGAGCTGTTTTTT	CASSFWEGGTGELFF
TRBV7-2	.	.	TRBJ2-6	TGTGCCAGCAGCCCCCCGGGTGCTGGGGCCAACGTCCTGACTTTC	CASSPPGAGANVLTF
TRBV7-9	.	.	TRBJ2-1	TGTGCCAGCAGCTTAACGTCGATAGGGGGAAATGAGCAGTTCTTC	CASSLTSIGGNEQFF
TRBV11-2	TRBD1	.	TRBJ2-2	TGTGCCAGCAGCTTAGTGGGGACAGGGGGGGAGCTGTTTTTT	CASSLVGTGGELFF
TRBV18	.	.	TRBJ1-3	TGTGCCAGCTCACCAGGGTTCGGTCACTCTGGAAACACCATATATTTT	CASSPGFGHSGNTIYF
TRBV10-2	.	few	TRBJ2-7	TGCGCCAGCAGGTCCGGGTCAACCTCCTACGAGCAGTACTTC	CASRSGSTSYEQYF
TRBV4-2	TRBD2	.	TRBJ2-7	TGTGCCAGCAGCCGGGGGGGGACTCACAACGAGCAGTACTTC	CASSRGGTHNEQYF
TRBV5-1	TRBD1	.	TRBJ1-1	TGCGCCAGCAGCTTGGGGACAGGGAGAACTGAAGCTTTCTTT	CASSLGTGRTEAFF
TRBV5-1	.	.	TRBJ2-3	TGCGCCAGCAAGGCGGGACAGACTCTAGATACGCAGTATTTT	CASKAGQTLDTQYF
TRBV6-5	TRBD1	once	TRBJ1-4	TGTGCCAGCAGTAGAGACAGGGAGACTAATGAAAAACTGTTTTTT	CASSRDRETNEKLFF
TRBV2	.	few	TRBJ2-3	TGTGCCAGCAGTGATCTGGGGGAAGGCACAGATACGCAGTATTTT	CASSDLGEGTDTQYF
TRBV5-1	.	once	TRBJ2-5	TGCGCCAGCAGCTTGTTTCCGGCGGAAGAGACCCAGTACTTC	CASSLFPAEETQYF
TRBV4-2	.	.	TRBJ1-2	TGTGCCAGCAGCCAAGATCCGACGGCAGGCTATGGGGGCTACACCTTC	CASSQDPTAGYGGYTF
TRBV6-1	TRBD1	.	TRBJ1-1	TGTGCCAGCAGAGGACAGGGAGGTTCAAACACTGAAGCTTTCTTT	CASRGQGGSNTEAFF
TRBV18	TRBD2	.	TRBJ2-1	TGTGCCAGCTCACCCGGGACTAGCGGTGACAATGAGCAGTTCTTC	CASSPGTSGDNEQFF
TRBV11-2	.	once	TRBJ2-4	TGTGCCAGCAGCCTAGGGGGAGTGGCCAAAAACATTCAGTACTTC	CASSLGGVAKNIQYF
TRBV7-2	.	.	TRBJ2-5	TGTGCCAGCAGCTTAGTCGTGTCGGCAGCCCAAGAGACCCAGTACTTC	CASSLVVSAAQETQYF
TRBV14	TRBD1	.	TRBJ2-1	TGTGCCAGCAGCCAAGGTTATGGGACAGGGGTCTACAATGAGCAGTTCTTC	CASSQGYGTGVYNEQFF
TRBV5-1	TRBD1	.	TRBJ1-2	TGCGCCAGCAGCTCTCAGGGGGGCAACTATGGCTACACCTTC	CASSSQGGNYGYTF
TRBV6-1	TRBD2	.	TRBJ2-5	TGTGCCAGCAGTGCTGGGACTAGCGGGGGGAAAGAGACCCAGTACTTC	CASSAGTSGGKETQYF
TRBV5-1	.	.	TRBJ2-2	TGCGCCAGCAGATCCACTTGGTCGAACACCGGGGAGCTGTTTTTT	CASRSTWSNTGELFF
TRBV18	TRBD2	once	TRBJ2-5	TGTGCCAGCTCACCCCTCCTAACTAGCGGGCGAGAGACCCAGTACTTC	CASSPLLTSGRETQYF
TRBV7-2	TRBD2	.	TRBJ2-1	TGTGCCAGCAGCTCCGGACTAGCGGGGGGGGCCCATGAGCAGTTCTTC	CASSSGLAGGAHEQFF
TRBV6-1	.	.	TRBJ2-3	TGTGCCAGCACCCTGCAAGGGGCAGATACGCAGTATTTT	CASTLQGADTQYF
TRBV5-1	.	few	TRBJ2-3	TGCGCCAGCAGCTTGCCTACCCTGGACCCCTCGGGTACGCAGTATTTT	CASSLPTLDPSGTQYF
TRBV6-1	.	.	TRBJ1-1	TGTGCCAGCAGTGAAGTCGCTGCGCGGGGGAACACTGAAGCTTTCTTT	CASSEVAARGNTEAFF
TRBV18	.	.	TRBJ1-1	TGTGCCAGCTCACCAAGAACAGAGAACACTGAAGCTTTCTTT	CASSPRTENTEAFF
TRBV11-2	TRBD1	.	TRBJ2-5	TGTGCCAGCAGCTCTACAGGGGGCCCTGAGACCCAGTACTTC	CASSSTGGPETQYF
TRBV7-2	.	.	TRBJ2-1	TGTGCCAGCAGGGCCTACAATGAGCAGTTCTTC	CASRAYNEQFF
TRBV6-1	TRBD1	.	TRBJ1-6	TGTGCCAGCAGGGTCGACAGGGAGGGTTCACCCCTCCACTTT	CASRVDREGSPLHF
TRBV4-3	.	.	TRBJ1-6	TGCGCCAGCAGCCACGTACAGGATAATTCACCCCTCCACTTT	CASSHVQDNSPLHF
TRBV7-9	TRBD1	once	TRBJ2-3	TGTGCCAGCAGCTTCTGGACAGGATTAACTAGCACAGATACGCAGTATTTT	CASSFWTGLTSTDTQYF
TRBV6-5	.	few	TRBJ1-2	TGTGCCAGCAGTGAGTGGCGAGATTATGGCTACACCTTC	CASSEWRDYGYTF
TRBV10-3	.	.	TRBJ1-4	TGTGCCATCAGTGAAGGGGAAGGTGAAAAACTGTTTTTT	CAISEGEGEKLFF
TRBV10-2	.	.	TRBJ1-5	TGCGCCAGCAGGGCGGACTCGGCTAATCAGCCCCAGCATTTT	CASRADSANQPQHF
TRBV19	TRBD1	.	TRBJ1-2	TGTGCCAGTATGAGGGACAGGACCGGGGCTAACTATGGCTACACCTTC	CASMRDRTGANYGYTF
TRBV6-1	TRBD2	.	TRBJ2-7	TGTGCCAGCAGTGATCTAGCGGGGACATCCTACGAGCAGTACTTC	CASSDLAGTSYEQYF
TRBV5-8	.	.	TRBJ1-4	TGTGCCAGCAGCCCCAGACCGAGAACAATAAATGAAAAACTGTTTTTT	CASSPRPRTINEKLFF
TRBV7-9	.	once	TRBJ1-2	TGTGCCAGCAGCTCCACGGTGTACGATGGCTACACCTTC	CASSSTVYDGYTF
TRBV6-1	.	.	TRBJ1-2	TGTGCCAGCAGTCTTCCTAGCGAGGGGGGCTACACCTTC	CASSLPSEGGYTF